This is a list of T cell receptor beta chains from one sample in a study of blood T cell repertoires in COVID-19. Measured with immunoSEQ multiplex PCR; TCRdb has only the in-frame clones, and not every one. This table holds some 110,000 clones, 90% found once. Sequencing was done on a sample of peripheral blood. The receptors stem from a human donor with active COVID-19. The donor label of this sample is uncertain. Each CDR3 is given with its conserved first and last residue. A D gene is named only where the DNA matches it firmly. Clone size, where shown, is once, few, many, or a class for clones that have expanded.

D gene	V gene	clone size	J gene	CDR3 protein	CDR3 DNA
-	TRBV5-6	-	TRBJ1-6	CASSFLGTLGSPLHF	TGTGCCAGCAGCTTTTTGGGGACTTTAGGTTCACCCCTCCACTTT
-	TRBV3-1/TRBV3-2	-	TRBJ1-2	CASSQVFRFGGDGYTF	TGTGCCAGCAGCCAAGTCTTCCGGTTCGGAGGTGATGGCTACACCTTC
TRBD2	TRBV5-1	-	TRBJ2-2	CASSLVAAGVNTGELFF	TGCGCCAGCAGCTTGGTCGCAGCGGGGGTGAACACCGGGGAGCTGTTTTTT
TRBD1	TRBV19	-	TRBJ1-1	CASRTMTGGMNTEAFF	TGTGCCAGTAGGACAATGACAGGGGGCATGAACACTGAAGCTTTCTTT
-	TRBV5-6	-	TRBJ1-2	CASSFGRDYTF	TGTGCCAGCAGCTTTGGGCGGGACTACACCTTC
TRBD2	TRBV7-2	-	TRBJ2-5	CASSSGTSGQETQYF	TGTGCCAGCAGCTCGGGGACTAGCGGACAAGAGACCCAGTACTTC
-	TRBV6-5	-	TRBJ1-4	CASSRGDEKLFF	TGTGCCAGCAGCAGGGGAGATGAAAAACTGTTTTTT
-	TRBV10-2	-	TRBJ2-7	CASSETSRQGYEQYF	TGCGCCAGCAGTGAGACCTCTAGGCAGGGCTACGAGCAGTACTTC
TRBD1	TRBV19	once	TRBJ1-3	CASRITGTGLGSGNTIYF	TGTGCCAGTAGAATAACCGGGACAGGTTTGGGCTCTGGAAACACCATATATTTT
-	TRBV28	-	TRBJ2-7	CASVSPSSYEQYF	TGTGCCAGCGTGTCCCCTTCCTCCTACGAGCAGTACTTC
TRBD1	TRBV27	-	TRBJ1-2	CASSFYSTGGANYGYTF	TGTGCCAGCAGTTTTTACAGTACAGGGGGGGCTAACTATGGCTACACCTTC
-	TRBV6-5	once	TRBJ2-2	CASSRSGSNTGELFF	TGTGCCAGCAGTCGGTCGGGGTCGAACACCGGGGAGCTGTTTTTT
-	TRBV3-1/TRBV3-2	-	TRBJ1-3	CASSQDSTSGNTIYF	TGTGCCAGCAGCCAAGACAGTACCTCTGGAAACACCATATATTTT
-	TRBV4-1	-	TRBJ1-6	CASSQGREDNSPLHF	TGCGCCAGCAGCCAGGGTAGAGAGGATAATTCACCCCTCCACTTT
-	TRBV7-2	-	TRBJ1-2	CASSSPMGGRGYTF	TGTGCCAGCAGCTCACCCATGGGGGGGCGAGGCTACACCTTC
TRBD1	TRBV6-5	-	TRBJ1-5	CASSRDRASNQPQHF	TGTGCCAGCAGTCGGGACAGGGCGAGCAATCAGCCCCAGCATTTT
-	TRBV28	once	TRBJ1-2	CASSWAQSYGYTF	TGTGCCAGCAGTTGGGCCCAGAGCTATGGCTACACCTTC
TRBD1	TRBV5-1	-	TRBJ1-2	CASSPSGQAVDGYTF	TGCGCCAGCAGCCCCAGCGGACAGGCCGTCGATGGCTACACCTTC
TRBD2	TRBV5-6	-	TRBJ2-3	CASSLGLAVTDTQYF	TGTGCCAGCAGCTTGGGACTAGCTGTCACAGATACGCAGTATTTT
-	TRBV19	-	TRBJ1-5	CASAGGRGNQPQHF	TGTGCCAGTGCGGGGGGGAGGGGAAATCAGCCCCAGCATTTT
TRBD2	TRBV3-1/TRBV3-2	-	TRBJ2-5	CASSLASGGQETQYF	TGTGCCAGCAGCCTCGCTAGCGGGGGGCAAGAGACCCAGTACTTC
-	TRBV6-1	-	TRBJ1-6	CASSEAGGNSPLHF	TGTGCCAGCAGTGAAGCGGGGGGGAATTCACCCCTCCACTTT
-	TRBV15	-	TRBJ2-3	CATSTRTNIGDTQYF	TGTGCCACCAGCACCCGGACAAATATTGGAGATACGCAGTATTTT
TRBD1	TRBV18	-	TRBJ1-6	CASSPGGGMDSPLHF	TGTGCCAGCTCACCCGGAGGGGGCATGGATTCACCCCTCCACTTT
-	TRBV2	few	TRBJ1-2	CAQGTLANYGYTF	TGTGCTCAGGGGACCTTAGCTAACTATGGCTACACCTTC
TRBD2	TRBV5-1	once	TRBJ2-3	CASSEAGGPTDTQYF	TGCGCCAGCAGCGAGGCGGGGGGACCGACAGATACGCAGTATTTT
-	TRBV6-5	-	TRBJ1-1	CASSYTRRGTEAFF	TGTGCCAGCAGTTACACCCGGAGGGGCACTGAAGCTTTCTTT
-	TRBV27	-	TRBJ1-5	CASSLVSRVNQPQHF	TGTGCCAGCAGTTTAGTAAGCAGGGTGAATCAGCCCCAGCATTTT